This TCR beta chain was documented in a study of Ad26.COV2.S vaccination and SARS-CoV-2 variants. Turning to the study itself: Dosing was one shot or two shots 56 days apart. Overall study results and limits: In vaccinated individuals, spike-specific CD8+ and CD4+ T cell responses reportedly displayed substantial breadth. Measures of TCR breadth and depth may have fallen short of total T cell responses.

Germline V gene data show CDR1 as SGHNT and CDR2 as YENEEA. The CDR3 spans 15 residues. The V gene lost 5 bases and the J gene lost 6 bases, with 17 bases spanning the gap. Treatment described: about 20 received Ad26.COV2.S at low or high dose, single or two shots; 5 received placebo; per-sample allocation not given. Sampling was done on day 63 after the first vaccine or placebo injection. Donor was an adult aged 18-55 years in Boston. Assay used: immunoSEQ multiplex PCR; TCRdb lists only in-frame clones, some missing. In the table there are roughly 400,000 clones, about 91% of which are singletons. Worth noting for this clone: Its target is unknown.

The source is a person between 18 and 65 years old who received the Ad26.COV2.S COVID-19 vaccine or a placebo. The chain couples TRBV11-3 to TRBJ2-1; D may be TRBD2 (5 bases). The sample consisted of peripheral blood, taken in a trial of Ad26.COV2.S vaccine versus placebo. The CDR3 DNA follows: TGTGCCAGCAGCCCCGGGGTAGCGAGGAGCAATGAGCAGTTCTTC. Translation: CASSPGVARSNEQFF.